A single sample gave rise to the 20 T cell receptor beta chains below, sequenced in a study of T cells in localized non-small cell lung cancer. The method was immunoSEQ multiplex PCR; TCRdb's version includes in-frame clones alone and lacks a portion of them. This sample has about 21,000 clones, with around 83% found just once. The sequencing here drew on peripheral blood, taken before any cancer treatment. The receptors originated from a man aged 35 to 69 with stage I lung adenocarcinoma.

The genes are TRBV6-6 and TRBJ1-3, with a tentative D call TRBD1 (6 bases). The CDR3 consists of 14 residues. Trimming cost V 9 bases and J 3 bases, with 15 bases left between them. Germline CDR1 and CDR2: MNHNY and SVGAGI (reference sequence). In DNA, the CDR3 is TGTGCCAGTGAGAAGGGGGTCCGTGGAAACACCATATATTTT. It yields the protein CASEKGVRGNTIYF.

Here the CDR3 reads CASSLKQGVSIQYF. CDR3 nucleotides: TGTGCCAGCAGCTTAAAGCAGGGGGTTTCCATTCAGTACTTC. The rearrangement joins TRBV7-2 to TRBJ2-4, with 7 positions matching TRBD1. From germline, CDR1 is SGHTA and CDR2 FQGNSA. The CDR3 totals 14 residues. The trim removed 2 bases at V and 9 bases at J, leaving 7 bases unmatched.

This sequence joins TRBV29-1 and TRBJ2-5, with D tentatively TRBD1 (6 bases). The CDR3 runs 12 residues. V shed 4 bases and J shed 7 bases, with 13 bases lying between them. The germline V gene has CDR1 SQVTM and CDR2 ANQGSEA. CDR3 DNA: TGCAGCGTTGGGACACCACAGGGGACCCAGTACTTC. As protein: CSVGTPQGTQYF.

This clone was found a few times. The CDR3, as DNA: TGTGCCAGCAGCCCCAATATAGGGGCCAACTATGGCTACACCTTC. The encoded protein is CASSPNIGANYGYTF. This sequence joins TRBV5-6 and TRBJ1-2; a weak D match, TRBD1 (5 bases). This CDR3 region has 15 residues. V was cut by 4 bases and J by 2 bases, with 15 bases left in between. Germline V gene lookup returns CDR1 SGHDT and CDR2 YYEEEE. The full variable domain, with the rest looked up from reference TRBV5-6 and TRBJ1-2, is DAGVTQSPTHLIKTRGQQVTLRCSPKSGHDTVSWYQQALGQGPQFIFQYYEEEERQRGNFPDRFSGHQFPNYSSELNVNALLLGDSALYLCASSPNIGANYGYTFGSGTRLTVV.

This rearrangement joins TRBV5-1 to TRBJ2-6, with D possibly being TRBD1 (5 bases). Deletions cut 4 bases from V and 12 bases from J, with 17 bases between. Per germline, CDR1 SGHRS and CDR2 YFSETQ. There are 14 residues in the CDR3. CDR3 DNA: TGCGCCAGCAGCGCCACAGGACCTCCCGGCGTCCTGACTTTC. Amino acid sequence: CASSATGPPGVLTF.

V is TRBV27 and J is TRBJ2-2, with D unresolved. There are 14 residues in the CDR3. V was clipped by 2 bases and J by 6 bases, with 10 bases between them. The germline V gene has CDR1 MNHEY and CDR2 SMNVEV (reference sequence). CDR3 region: CASSLEPSSGELFF. CDR3 bases: TGTGCCAGCAGTTTAGAGCCCTCGTCCGGGGAGCTGTTTTTT.

The genes are TRBV29-1 and TRBJ1-1, with unresolved D. The V gene's germline CDR1 is SQVTM and CDR2 ANQGSEA. The CDR3 totals 11 residues. V was shortened by 6 bases and J by 7 bases, with 12 bases between the two germline ends. The CDR3 region is CSVFRSFEAFF. CDR3 nucleotides: TGCAGCGTCTTCAGGTCCTTTGAAGCTTTCTTT.

This clone was seen more than once but under ten times. The chain joins TRBV5-6 to TRBJ2-7; possible D gene TRBD2, 5 bases. This CDR3 region has 13 residues. Germline V gives CDR1 SGHDT, CDR2 YYEEEE. Between the trimmed V and J ends, which lost 0 bases and 3 bases, there was a span of 7 bases. Written as DNA, the CDR3 is TGTGCCAGCAGCTTGGGAGGGTTCTACGAGCAGTACTTC. This encodes CASSLGGFYEQYF.

The table lists this clone with a few counts. V and J are TRBV5-1 and TRBJ1-4, with no clear D. The CDR3 is made up of 15 amino acids. The germline CDR1 and CDR2 sequences are SGHRS and YFSETQ. Trimming took off 4 bases at V and 0 bases at J, with 10 bases between the two ends. DNA of the CDR3: TGCGCCAGCAGCGGGTCCAAGGCAACTAATGAAAAACTGTTTTTT. It is translated as CASSGSKATNEKLFF.

This sequence joins TRBV28 and TRBJ1-4; no clear D. The length of the CDR3 is 16 residues. With 3 bases removed from V and 1 base from J, the gap between germline ends came to 12 bases. CDR1 MDHEN and CDR2 SYDVKM come from the germline V gene. The DNA of the CDR3 is TGTGCCAGCAGTTTGGACCTAGCGATAACTAATGAAAAACTGTTTTTT. This translates into CASSLDLAITNEKLFF.

The table lists this clone with a count of one. The chain carries TRBV19 and TRBJ1-3; TRBD1 matches 7 bases. V gave up 7 bases and J gave up 0 bases; unmatched junction bases: 3. The CDR3 consists of 14 residues. Germline lookup yields CDR1 LNHDA and CDR2 SQIVND (reference sequence). CDR3 residues: CASKEGASGNTIYF. The CDR3 bases are TGTGCCAGTAAGGAGGGGGCCTCTGGAAACACCATATATTTT.

V is TRBV19 and J is TRBJ1-2; 12 positions match TRBD1. The CDR3 sequence is 15 residues long. With 5 bases clipped from V and 6 bases from J, the junction kept 7 bases outside the gene matches. Looked up from germline, CDR1 is LNHDA and CDR2 is SQIVND (reference sequence). The CDR3: CASSARDRGLNGYTF. The CDR3 DNA reads as TGTGCCAGTAGTGCCCGGGACAGGGGGCTTAATGGCTACACCTTC.

The chain is built from TRBV5-1 and TRBJ2-7; 10 bases map to TRBD1. CDR3 length equals 15 residues. The germline CDR1 and CDR2 sequences are SGHRS and YFSETQ. The junction had 5 bases not matched to a gene; V was cut back by 0 bases and J by 5 bases. The CDR3 DNA is TGCGCCAGCAGCTTGGGTGGGACAGGGGTCGACGAGCAGTACTTC. Residues: CASSLGGTGVDEQYF.

This clone showed up just a few times. The chain carries TRBV9 and TRBJ2-7; D is possibly TRBD1 (6 bases). The germline gives CDR1 SGDLS, CDR2 YYNGEE. Trimming stripped 0 bases from V and 3 bases from J, with 13 bases between. This CDR3 has 15 amino acids. This CDR3 reads CASSVGQARFYEQYF. The CDR3 nucleotides read TGTGCCAGCAGCGTAGGACAGGCCAGATTCTACGAGCAGTACTTC.

CDR3 region: CASSPRQGRIEQYF. CDR3 coding DNA: TGTGCCAGCAGTCCTCGACAGGGACGAATCGAGCAGTACTTC. This chain joins TRBV6-1 and TRBJ2-7; 7 nucleotides match TRBD1. The J segment lost 6 bases and the V segment lost 5 bases, leaving 10 bases of the junction unmatched. Looked up from germline, CDR1 is MNHNS and CDR2 is SASEGT. The CDR3 loop spans 14 amino acids.

The CDR3 region has the DNA TGTGCCAGCAGTCCGCTAGCGGAGGGGGATGAGCAGTTCTTC. Encoded protein: CASSPLAEGDEQFF. The chain couples TRBV6-5 to TRBJ2-1; maybe TRBD2 (7 bases). This CDR3 region has 14 residues. Trimming pared 5 bases from V and 8 bases from J, leaving 16 bases between. CDR1 and CDR2 from the germline V gene are MNHEY and SVGAGI.

In its sample, this clone was seen once. The chain couples TRBV5-1 to TRBJ1-1, with D possibly TRBD1 on 5 matching bases. CDR3 length: 15 residues. Germline V gene sequence: CDR1 SGHRS, CDR2 YFSETQ. Trimming stripped 3 bases from V and 1 base from J, with 13 bases between. CDR3 amino acids: CASSWRRDGNTEAFF. As DNA, the CDR3 is TGCGCCAGCAGCTGGAGGCGGGACGGGAACACTGAAGCTTTCTTT.

The chain uses TRBV9 and TRBJ1-2; TRBD1 agrees at 7 bases. Unmatched junction bases numbered 4, after V lost 0 bases and J lost 5 bases. Germline V lookup: CDR1 SGDLS, CDR2 YYNGEE. The CDR3 consists of 14 residues. CDR3 residues: CASSVGQGDYGYTF. The CDR3 DNA follows: TGTGCCAGCAGCGTAGGACAGGGAGATTATGGCTACACCTTC.

The rearrangement links TRBV9 to TRBJ1-1; D is uncertain. There are 13 residues in the CDR3. Germline V CDR1 and CDR2: SGDLS, YYNGEE. Trimming stripped 0 bases from V and 1 base from J, with 4 bases between. The CDR3, as DNA: TGTGCCAGCAGCGTAGATGCGAACACTGAAGCTTTCTTT. Translating gives CASSVDANTEAFF.

The chain links TRBV9 to TRBJ2-2; D unclear. CDR3 length: 13 residues. Trimming shortened V by 10 bases and J by 1 base, and 11 bases separated the two germline ends. Germline CDR1 and CDR2: SGDLS and YYNGEE. The CDR3 sequence: CACSTENTGELFF. CDR3 bases: TGTGCCTGCTCGACGGAGAACACCGGGGAGCTGTTTTTT.